A selection of T cell receptor beta chains follows, all from one sample in a study of identical twins. TCRdb processed the 5' RACE reads anew with MiXCR; each CDR3 protein has one entry. This sample carries about 810,000 distinct CDR3 sequences, around 12% of them seen once, and the ten largest clones take around 1.6%. These data were likewise used in another study, on yellow fever vaccine responses in identical twins.

What was sequenced was PBMCs. Every receptor here comes from a woman between 18 and 29 years old in good health. The CDR3 runs from the conserved cysteine through the conserved F or W. A D gene is named only where the DNA matches it firmly. A row's size may be missing; if present it is once, few, many or a size class.

J	V	D	size	CDR3	DNA
TRBJ2-7	TRBV4-1	TRBD1	many	CASSQIGTGESKLYEQYF	TGCGCCAGCAGCCAGATCGGGACAGGAGAAAGCAAGCTCTACGAGCAGTACTTC
TRBJ2-1	TRBV11-2	NA	few	CASSLPSASYNEQFF	TGTGCCAGCAGCTTACCTAGCGCCTCCTACAATGAGCAGTTCTTC
TRBJ2-5	TRBV7-9	NA	NA	CASSPRDYQETQYF	TGTGCCAGCAGCCCCCGGGACTACCAAGAGACCCAGTACTTC
TRBJ2-1	TRBV5-1	TRBD2	many	CASSIRLAGDEQFF	TGCGCCAGCAGTATTCGACTAGCGGGAGATGAGCAGTTCTTC
TRBJ2-2	TRBV10-2	TRBD2	few	CASTLAAGSGELFF	TGCGCCAGCACCCTAGCGGCTGGTTCCGGGGAGCTGTTTTTT
TRBJ2-3	TRBV7-8	TRBD2	few	CASSLGGLAFSTDTQYF	TGTGCCAGCAGCTTAGGGGGACTAGCGTTTAGCACAGATACGCAGTATTTT
TRBJ2-3	TRBV2	NA	NA	CASSELRADTQYF	TGTGCCAGCAGCGAACTACGGGCAGATACGCAGTATTTT
TRBJ2-3	TRBV29-1	NA	NA	CSVGKGLSFRDTQYF	TGCAGCGTTGGGAAAGGACTTAGTTTCAGGGATACGCAGTATTTT
TRBJ2-1	TRBV5-1	NA	few	CASSYSFLNEQFF	TGCGCCAGCAGTTATTCTTTCCTCAATGAGCAGTTCTTC
TRBJ2-1	TRBV10-3	NA	few	CATLGGPDNEQFF	TGTGCCACACTTGGTGGCCCTGACAATGAGCAGTTCTTC
TRBJ2-3	TRBV12-3/TRBV12-4	TRBD1	NA	CASTSGGFSQYF	TGTGCCAGCACCTCAGGGGGCTTTTCGCAGTATTTT